The 2 T cell receptor beta chains presented below share a single source sample, sequenced in a study of T cells in localized non-small cell lung cancer. TCRdb's copy holds only in-frame clones and misses some; the assay was immunoSEQ multiplex PCR. The data show more than 30,000 clones, with 88% seen just once and 4.2% held by the top ten. Here the sequenced sample was peripheral blood mononuclear cells, taken before any cancer treatment. The receptors were gathered from a woman aged 40-75 years with stage III lung adenocarcinoma.

The J gene is TRBJ1-5, the V gene TRBV27; tentatively, D is TRBD1 (6 bases). Trimming stripped 7 bases from V and 7 bases from J, with 17 bases between. This CDR3 is 14 amino acids long. The germline CDR1 and CDR2 sequences are MNHEY and SMNVEV (reference sequence). CDR3 residues: CASTPGVTGQPQHF. The CDR3 DNA is TGTGCCAGCACCCCGGGGGTAACAGGGCAGCCCCAGCATTTT.

This sequence joins TRBV6-5 and TRBJ2-3; no clear D gene. V was pared by 0 bases and J by 8 bases, with 3 bases between. The CDR3 runs to 11 residues. Germline CDR1 MNHEY, CDR2 SVGAGI. The CDR3 bases are TGTGCCAGCAGTTACTCGAGTACGCAGTATTTT. It yields the protein CASSYSSTQYF.